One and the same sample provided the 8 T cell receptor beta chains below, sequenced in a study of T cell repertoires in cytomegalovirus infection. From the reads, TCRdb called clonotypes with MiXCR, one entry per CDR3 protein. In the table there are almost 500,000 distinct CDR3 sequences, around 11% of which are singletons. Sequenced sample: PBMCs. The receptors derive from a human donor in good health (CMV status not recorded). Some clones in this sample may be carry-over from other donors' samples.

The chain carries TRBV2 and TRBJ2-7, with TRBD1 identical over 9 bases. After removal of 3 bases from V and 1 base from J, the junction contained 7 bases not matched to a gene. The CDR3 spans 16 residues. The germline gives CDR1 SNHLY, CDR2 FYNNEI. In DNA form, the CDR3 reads TGTGCCAGCAGTGATCCGACAGGGGGTCTTTCCTACGAGCAGTACTTC. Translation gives CASSDPTGGLSYEQYF.

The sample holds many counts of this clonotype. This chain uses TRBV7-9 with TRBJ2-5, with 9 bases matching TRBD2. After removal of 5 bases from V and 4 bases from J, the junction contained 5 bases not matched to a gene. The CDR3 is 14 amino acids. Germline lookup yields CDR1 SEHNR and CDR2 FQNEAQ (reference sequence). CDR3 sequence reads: CASSTWRGGETQYF. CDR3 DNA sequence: TGTGCCAGCAGCACTTGGCGGGGGGGAGAGACCCAGTACTTC.

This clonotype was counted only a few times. This CDR3 reads CASSGGGQGLLDEQFF. CDR3 coding DNA: TGTGCCAGCAGTGGCGGGGGACAGGGGCTACTCGATGAGCAGTTCTTC. The chain combines TRBV6-1 with TRBJ2-1, with 10 bases fitting TRBD1. CDR3 length: 16 amino acids. Germline CDR1 is MNHNS and CDR2 is SASEGT. Losses at the gene ends were 4 bases for V and 8 bases for J; bases not matched to a gene: 11.

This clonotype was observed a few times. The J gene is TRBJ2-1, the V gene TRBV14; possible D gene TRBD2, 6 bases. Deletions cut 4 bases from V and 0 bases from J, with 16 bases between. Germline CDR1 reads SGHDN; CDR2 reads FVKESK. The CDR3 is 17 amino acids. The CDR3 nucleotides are TGTGCCAGCAGCCCCCTCCGAACCGGGAGCTCCTACAATGAGCAGTTCTTC. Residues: CASSPLRTGSSYNEQFF.

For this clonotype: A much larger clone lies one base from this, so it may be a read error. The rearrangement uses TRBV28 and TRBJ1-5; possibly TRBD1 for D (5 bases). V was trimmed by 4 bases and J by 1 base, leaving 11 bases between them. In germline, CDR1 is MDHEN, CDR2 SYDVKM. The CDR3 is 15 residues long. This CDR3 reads CASSSREGSNQPQHF. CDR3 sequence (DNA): TGTGCCAGCAGTTCCCGAGAGGGGAGCAATCAGCCCCAGCATTTT.

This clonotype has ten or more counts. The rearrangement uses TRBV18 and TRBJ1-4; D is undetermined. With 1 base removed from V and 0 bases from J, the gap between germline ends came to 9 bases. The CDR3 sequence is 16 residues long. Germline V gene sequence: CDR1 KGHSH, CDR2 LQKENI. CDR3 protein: CASSPRTASTNEKLFF. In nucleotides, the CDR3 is TGTGCCAGCTCACCACGGACGGCTTCAACTAATGAAAAACTGTTTTTT.

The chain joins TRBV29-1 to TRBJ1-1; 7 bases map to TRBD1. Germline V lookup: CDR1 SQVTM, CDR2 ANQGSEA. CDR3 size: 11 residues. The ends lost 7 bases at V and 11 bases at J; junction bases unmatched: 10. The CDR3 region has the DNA TGCAGCGCCACCGAGGGGGCGATGGCTTTCTTT. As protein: CSATEGAMAFF.

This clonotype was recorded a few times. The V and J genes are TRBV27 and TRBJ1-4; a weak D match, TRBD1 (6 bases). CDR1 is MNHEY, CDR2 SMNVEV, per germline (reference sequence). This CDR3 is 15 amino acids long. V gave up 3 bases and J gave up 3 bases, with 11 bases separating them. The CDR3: CASSFLDSSNEKLFF. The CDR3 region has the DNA TGTGCCAGCAGTTTCCTGGACAGTTCTAATGAAAAACTGTTTTTT. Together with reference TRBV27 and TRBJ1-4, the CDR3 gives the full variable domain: EAQVTQNPRYLITVTGKKLTVTCSQNMNHEYMSWYRQDPGLGLRQIYYSMNVEVTDKGDVPEGYKVSRKEKRNFPLILESPSPNQTSLYFCASSFLDSSNEKLFFGSGTQLSVL.